This TCR beta chain emerged from a study of blood T cell repertoires in COVID-19. Study-level background: Researchers got acute and convalescent COVID-19 samples from the United States, Italy and Spain. T cells, B-cell-depleted T cells, or PBMCs supplied cDNA or gDNA.

In the original workflow: For nucleated cells, counts were estimated from reference gene primer amplification. Using immunoSEQ multiplex PCR, the repertoire was profiled, and TCRdb retains in-frame clones only, with some absent. The V and J calls and clone size are taken from that table; D and trimming were inferred from the DNA. This table has approximately 150,000 clones, about 90% appearing once. CDR1 is MNHEY, CDR2 SMNVEV, per germline (reference sequence). Trimming at V came to 7 bases and at J to 4 bases, leaving 5 bases not matched to a gene. The CDR3 is made up of 14 amino acids. V usage is TRBV27 and J usage is TRBJ2-2; 8 positions agree with TRBD2. This receptor was identified in a woman between 65 and 79 years old with acute or convalescent COVID-19. Sequencing was carried out using peripheral blood. The CDR3 loop reads CASKGLAGTGELFF. CDR3 coding DNA: TGTGCCAGCAAGGGGCTAGCGGGCACCGGGGAGCTGTTTTTT.